This TCR beta chain was captured in a study of cytomegalovirus exposure and HLA in healthy donors. Points from the study as a whole: Accurate prediction of most subjects' HLA-A and HLA-B alleles from TCR beta sequences was reported. The study flagged about 150 TCR beta chains as cytomegalovirus-associated. HLA allele associations emerged for roughly 17,000 TCR beta sequences in a later analysis, at 0.05 false discovery rate.

PCR amplification relied on 60 Vbeta primers (plus 13 Jbeta primers). Sequencing was performed with immunoSEQ multiplex PCR; in TCRdb, only in-frame clones are kept and a portion is missing. The sample holds about 150,000 clones; over 65% are singletons and the top ten take roughly an eighth. The study sampled nominally healthy donors, though unrecorded immune exposures were likely. With respect to this clone: Antigen: not known.

This clonotype was obtained from a man aged 35-49 years in good health and CMV-seropositive. Sequences were obtained from PBMCs.

The CDR3 spells CASSLEAGFYNEQFF. In DNA form, the CDR3 reads TGTGCCAGCAGCTTGGAGGCGGGATTCTACAATGAGCAGTTCTTC. The chain links TRBV5-4 to TRBJ2-1; tentatively, D is TRBD2 (6 bases). Trimming pared 0 bases from V and 3 bases from J, leaving 10 bases between. This CDR3 contains 15 residues. CDR1 is SGHNT, CDR2 YYREEE, per germline (reference sequence). Drawing the rest from reference TRBV5-4 and TRBJ2-1, the complete variable domain is ETGVTQSPTHLIKTRGQQVTLRCSSQSGHNTVSWYQQALGQGPQFIFQYYREEENGRGNFPPRFSGLQFPNYSSELNVNALELDDSALYLCASSLEAGFYNEQFFGPGTRLTVL.